This entry lists 13 T cell receptor beta chains sequenced from one sample in a study of blood T cell repertoires in COVID-19. The table came from immunoSEQ multiplex PCR; TCRdb's copy has only in-frame clones and leaves some out. The sample shows a few hundred thousand clones, about 88% of them seen only once. The material sequenced was peripheral blood. The receptors stem from a woman aged 65 to 85 with COVID-19, enrolled during active disease.

This chain links TRBV5-1 with TRBJ1-1, with D possibly TRBD1 on 5 matching bases. Trimming removed 2 bases from V and 3 bases from J, with 11 bases in between. Germline V CDR1 and CDR2: SGHRS, YFSETQ. This CDR3 comprises 14 residues. DNA of the CDR3: TGCGCCAGCAGCTTAGATGGGGCCTACACTGAAGCTTTCTTT. It is translated as CASSLDGAYTEAFF.

The chain recombines TRBV29-1 with TRBJ2-3; 7 bases align to TRBD2. J was trimmed by 2 bases and V by 5 bases; bases with no gene match: 4. Germline values: CDR1 SQVTM, CDR2 ANQGSEA. This CDR3 contains 13 residues. In DNA, the CDR3 is TGCAGCGTTCGGGGGGTAGTCACAGATACGCAGTATTTT. Translated: CSVRGVVTDTQYF.

The chain recombines TRBV30 with TRBJ1-2; 7 nucleotides agree with TRBD1. CDR1 and CDR2 (germline): GTSNPN, SVGIG (reference sequence). V lost 8 bases to trimming and J lost 6 bases; unmatched junction nucleotides: 9. The CDR3 covers 12 residues. Written as DNA, the CDR3 is TGTGCCGGATTGACAGGGAAGGATGGCTACACCTTC. Residues: CAGLTGKDGYTF.

The CDR3 coding sequence is TGTGCCAGCAGCCAGGGTTGGGCGGGGGGTTACAATGAGCAGTTCTTC. It yields the protein CASSQGWAGGYNEQFF. J is TRBJ2-1 and V is TRBV3-1 (or the pseudogene TRBV3-2); 8 nucleotides match TRBD2. V was clipped by 3 bases and J by 4 bases; unmatched bases: 8. This CDR3 is 16 amino acids long. Germline V gene data show CDR1 as LGHDT and CDR2 as YNNKEL (reference sequence).

The rearrangement joins TRBV9 to TRBJ2-7; D is undetermined. Trimming pared 0 bases from V and 5 bases from J, leaving 9 bases between. In germline, CDR1 is SGDLS, CDR2 YYNGEE. CDR3 size: 13 residues. CDR3 loop: CASSVEEPDEQYF. The CDR3 DNA is TGTGCCAGCAGCGTAGAGGAGCCAGACGAGCAGTACTTC.

The rearrangement uses TRBV5-1 and TRBJ2-2; 10 bases map to TRBD1. The CDR3 spans 18 residues. Germline CDR1 reads SGHRS; CDR2 reads YFSETQ. Trimming took 4 bases from V and 4 from J; bases not matched to a gene: 13. The CDR3 sequence: CASSPGQGGAILTGELFF. The CDR3 DNA is TGCGCCAGCAGCCCTGGACAGGGGGGCGCCATTCTCACCGGGGAGCTGTTTTTT. The whole variable domain, remainder taken from reference TRBV5-1 and TRBJ2-2, is KAGVTQTPRYLIKTRGQQVTLSCSPISGHRSVSWYQQTPGQGLQFLFEYFSETQRNKGNFPGRFSGRQFSNSRSEMNVSTLELGDSALYLCASSPGQGGAILTGELFFGEGSRLTVL.

The chain combines TRBV6-5 with TRBJ1-3; D is unclear. V gave up 8 bases and J gave up 0 bases, with 8 bases separating them. The CDR3 spans 13 residues. Germline CDR1 and CDR2: MNHEY and SVGAGI. The CDR3 nucleotides are TGTGCCAGCCAGGATTTCTCTGGAAACACCATATATTTT. Translating gives CASQDFSGNTIYF.

The CDR3 DNA reads TGTGCCAGTAGTTATTCGGGACTAGCGGGGGGGATCACAGATACGCAGTATTTT. It encodes CASSYSGLAGGITDTQYF. The gene calls are TRBV19 and TRBJ2-3; 16 bases line up with TRBD2. CDR3 length: 18 residues. V dropped 5 bases and J dropped 2; count of bases not matched to a gene: 7. Germline values: CDR1 LNHDA, CDR2 SQIVND (reference sequence).

This chain links TRBV30 with TRBJ1-4; 7 bases match TRBD1. In germline, CDR1 is GTSNPN, CDR2 SVGIG (reference sequence). This CDR3 contains 14 residues. The V segment lost 2 bases and the J segment 5 bases; nucleotides outside the gene matches: 5. The chain's CDR3 is CAWSKTGRNEKLFF. CDR3 in DNA: TGTGCCTGGAGTAAGACAGGGAGGAATGAAAAACTGTTTTTT.

A single count supports this clone. The genes are TRBV30 and TRBJ2-7, with 10 positions matching TRBD1. With 2 bases clipped from V and 5 bases from J, the junction kept 3 bases outside the gene matches. Germline loops: CDR1 GTSNPN, CDR2 SVGIG (reference sequence). The CDR3 runs to 13 residues. The CDR3: CAWSTGTGDEQYF. DNA of the CDR3: TGTGCCTGGAGTACTGGGACAGGGGACGAGCAGTACTTC.

This clone was detected only a few times. The V call is TRBV9, the J call TRBJ1-4; no reliable D call. Germline lookup yields CDR1 SGDLS and CDR2 YYNGEE. The germline V and J ends were trimmed by 4 bases and 5 bases, with 18 bases remaining between them. The CDR3 covers 16 residues. CDR3: CASSQTGGGRNEKLFF. As DNA, the CDR3 is TGTGCCAGCAGCCAAACGGGAGGAGGTAGGAATGAAAAACTGTTTTTT.

The chain combines TRBV3-1 (or the pseudogene TRBV3-2) with TRBJ2-7; unclear D gene. Germline values: CDR1 LGHDT, CDR2 YNNKEL (reference sequence). Trimming removed 1 base at V and 6 bases at J, with 4 bases between. CDR3 length: 11 residues. For the CDR3, the DNA is TGTGCCAGCAGCCAAGCGGGCGAGCAGTACTTC. Translated: CASSQAGEQYF.

The chain combines TRBV10-3 with TRBJ2-2, with 7 bases that match TRBD2. CDR1 and CDR2 (germline): ENHRY, SYGVKD. CDR3 length: 14 amino acids. V was pared by 10 bases and J by 3 bases, with 8 bases of the junction left unmatched. CDR3 sequence: CATAGTMDTGELFF. The DNA of the CDR3 is TGTGCCACAGCCGGGACTATGGACACCGGGGAGCTGTTTTTT.